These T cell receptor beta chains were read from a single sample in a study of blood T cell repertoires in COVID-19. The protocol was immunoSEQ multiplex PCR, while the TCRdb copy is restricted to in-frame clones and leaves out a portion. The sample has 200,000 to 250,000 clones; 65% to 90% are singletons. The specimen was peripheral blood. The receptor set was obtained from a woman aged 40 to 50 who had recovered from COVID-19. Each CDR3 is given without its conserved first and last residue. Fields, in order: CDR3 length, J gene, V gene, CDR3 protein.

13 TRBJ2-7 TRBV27 ASSETTGSVYEQY
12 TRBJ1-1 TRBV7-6 ASSPYGRDTEAF
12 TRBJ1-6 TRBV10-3 AIKEGGGNSPLH
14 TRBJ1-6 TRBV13 ASSPSGSSYNSPLH
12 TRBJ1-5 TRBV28 ASSLTLSNQPQH
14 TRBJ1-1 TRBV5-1 ASSLGRQGLEGKAF
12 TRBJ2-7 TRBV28 ASSLDRGALKQY
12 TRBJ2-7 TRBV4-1 ASSQEDTAYEQY
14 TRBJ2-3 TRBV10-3 AIGVSSGGASDTQY
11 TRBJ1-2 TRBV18 ASSPGEDYGYT
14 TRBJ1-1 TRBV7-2 ASSLYQGTVNVKAF
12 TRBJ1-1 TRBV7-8 ASSLGQTNTEAF
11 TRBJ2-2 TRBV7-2 ASSLLNTGELF
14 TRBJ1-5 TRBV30 AWSVFNSNSNQPQH
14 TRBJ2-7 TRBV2 ASRSGQGLLNYEQY
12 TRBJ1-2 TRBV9 ASSKQNANYGYT
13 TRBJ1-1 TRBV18 ASSPSLQGAAEAF
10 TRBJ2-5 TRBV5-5 ASSKLQETQY
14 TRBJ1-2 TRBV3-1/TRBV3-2 ASSPAGDRAPSGYT
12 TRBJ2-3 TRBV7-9 ASILDSYMDTQY
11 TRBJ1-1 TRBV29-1 SVRTGPNTEAF
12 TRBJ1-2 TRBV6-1 ASSENQAGNGYT
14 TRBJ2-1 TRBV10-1 ASSETGTGDYNEQF
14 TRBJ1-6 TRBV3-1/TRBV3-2 ASSPERLLQASPLH
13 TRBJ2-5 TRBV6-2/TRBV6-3 ASSSAGGAEETQY
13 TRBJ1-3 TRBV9 ASSVGTDSGNTIY
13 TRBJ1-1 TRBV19 ASSMTVGGRPEAF
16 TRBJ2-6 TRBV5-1 ASSLGLAGALGANVLT
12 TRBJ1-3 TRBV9 ASSLGDSGNTIY
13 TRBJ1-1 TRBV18 ASSPGRGGRTEAF
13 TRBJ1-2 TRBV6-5 ASSYSGQGIYGYT
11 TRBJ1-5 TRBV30 AWSPGQVQPQH
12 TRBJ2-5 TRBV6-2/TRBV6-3 ASSYTRGLRTQY
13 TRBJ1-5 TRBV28 ASSSTGTGALPGH
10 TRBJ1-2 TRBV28 ASSLDRDYYT
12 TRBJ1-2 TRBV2 ASSPLEQYYGYT
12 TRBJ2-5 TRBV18 ASSPNGQYETQY
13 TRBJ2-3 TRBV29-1 SVERLADQGDTQY
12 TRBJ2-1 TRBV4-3 ASSQVLQVNEQF
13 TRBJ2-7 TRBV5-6 ASSLSPGQGYEQY
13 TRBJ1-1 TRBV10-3 AISSRENKDTEAF
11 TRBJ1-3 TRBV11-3 ASSSQGGNTIY
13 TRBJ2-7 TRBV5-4 ASSLLAGVSHEQY
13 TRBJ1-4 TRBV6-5 ASSDIPGTGEKLF
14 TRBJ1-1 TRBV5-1 ASSRTSGSINTEAF
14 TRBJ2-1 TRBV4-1 ASSQGTGAPYNEQF
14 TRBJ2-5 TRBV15 ATSRAWGGPQETQY
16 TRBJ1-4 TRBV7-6 ASSLFRAGQGRGEKLF
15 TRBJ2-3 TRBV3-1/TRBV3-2 ASSQSGAGGPEDTQY
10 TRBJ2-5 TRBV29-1 SVLGDRETQY
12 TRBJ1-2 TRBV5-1 ASSLHGQGSGYT
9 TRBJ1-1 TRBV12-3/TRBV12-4 ASRNRREAF
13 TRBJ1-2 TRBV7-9 ASSLLGQGAYGYT
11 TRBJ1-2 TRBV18 ASSPGRNYGYT
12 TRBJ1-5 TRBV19 ASSVDSSNQPQH
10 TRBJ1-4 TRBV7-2 ASSFTGEKLF
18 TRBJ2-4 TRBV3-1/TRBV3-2 ASSPWSGTPRGFAKNIQY
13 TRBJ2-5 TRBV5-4 ASSVRQGGGETQY
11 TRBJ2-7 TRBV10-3 AISDRDTYEQY
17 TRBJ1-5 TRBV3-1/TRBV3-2 ASSQSPVWLGQGGQPQH